Below, one T cell receptor beta chain is given with its context. The data originate from a study of hypomethylating agent response in myelodysplastic syndrome. From germline, CDR1 is MDHEN and CDR2 SYDVKM. Trimming removed 3 bases from V and 6 bases from J; junction bases left unmatched: 3. The CDR3 has 15 residues. Using immunoSEQ multiplex PCR, the repertoire was profiled, and TCRdb retains in-frame clones only, with some absent. The sample lists about 2,000 clones; 65% to 90% were seen once. The rearrangement links TRBV28 to TRBJ2-2; TRBD2 matches 11 bases. Sequenced material: bone marrow, taken before or after starting hypomethylating agent treatment for myelodysplastic syndrome (not recorded which). The TCR sequence derives from a human donor with myelodysplastic syndrome. In DNA, the CDR3 is TGTGCCAGCAGTTTGGTACTAGCGGGAGCCGGGGAGCTGTTTTTT. As protein: CASSLVLAGAGELFF. Filled out from reference TRBV28 and TRBJ2-2, the complete variable domain reads DVKVTQSSRYLVKRTGEKVFLECVQDMDHENMFWYRQDPGLGLRLIYFSYDVKMKEKGDIPEGYSVSREKKERFSLILESASTNQTSMYLCASSLVLAGAGELFFGEGSRLTVL.